This T cell receptor (beta chain) derives from a study of metastatic and nonmetastatic thyroid tumors. For the study at large: Thyroid patients, malignant and benign, had repertoires compared across blood and tumor or nodule tissue. Findings and limits, study-wide: As reported, TCR beta diversity in blood and tumor was significantly higher in malignant thyroid tumors than in benign nodules.

A word on this clone: Its antigen is unidentified.

Every patient underwent thyroid surgery untreated. In the source study's methods: The study built a papillary thyroid cancer distant-metastasis classifier from CDR3 differences across clinicopathological groups. MiXCR reprocessed the PCR reads for TCRdb. In this record, the V and J calls reflect TCRdb's handling and not the investigators' own analysis. The sample comprises about 16,000 clones, approximately 31% of which are singletons, and roughly 12% rests with the top ten. Germline CDR1 SNHLY, CDR2 FYNNEI. The ends were cut back, 11 bases at V and 3 bases at J, with 16 bases in the middle. The CDR3 contains 14 residues.

This receptor was obtained from a male donor with papillary thyroid cancer or a benign thyroid nodule (not recorded which). Some clones in this sample may be carry-over from other donors' samples. This chain links TRBV2 with TRBJ1-4, with D possibly being TRBD1 (5 bases). Sequenced input: tumor tissue. CDR3 sequence (DNA): TGTGCCGCCCGCTTCGGGGGGGCTAATGAAAAACTGTTTTTT. Its translation: CAARFGGANEKLFF.